Given below is one TCR beta chain in context. Both 60 Vbeta primers and 13 Jbeta primers went into the PCR. Assay used: immunoSEQ multiplex PCR; TCRdb lists only in-frame clones, some missing. In the table there are 200,000 to 250,000 clones, around 80% of which are singletons. CDR3 size: 18 residues. Germline trimming cut 1 base from V and 1 base from J; bases unmatched to any gene: 6. Germline CDR1 is MGHRA and CDR2 is YSYEKL. This entry is derived from a study of cytomegalovirus exposure and HLA in healthy donors. The chain couples TRBV4-1 to TRBJ2-6, with TRBD1 matching over 8 bases. The clonotype comes from a man aged 18 to 30 in good health and CMV-seronegative. Sequencing was performed on PBMCs. CDR3 loop: CASSQADRVNSGANVLTF. The CDR3 bases are TGCGCCAGCAGCCAAGCGGACAGGGTCAATTCTGGGGCCAACGTCCTGACTTTC.